This T cell receptor beta chain was captured in a study of T cells in Graves' hyperthyroidism and ophthalmopathy (dated by TCRdb to the late 2010s). For the wider study: Peripheral blood was sampled at the time of initial diagnosis, prior to any treatment. The 100 discovery patients were randomly split 7:3 into training and test sets. Prospective prediction of ophthalmopathy was tested in an independent validation cohort of 18 to 20 hyperthyroidism patients and 15 to 17 patients who later progressed to ophthalmopathy. After blood sampling, hyperthyroidism patients were treated with methimazole at a starting dose of 30 mg daily, and ophthalmopathy patients were treated with high-dose intravenous methylprednisolone. In addition, the study compared T-cell repertoires in thyroid tissue and in blood from roughly 6 Graves' hyperthyroidism patients. The paper reports TCR Vbeta CDR3 sequencing of some 140 peripheral blood samples: 40 or so ophthalmopathy, about 75 hyperthyroidism and some 17 progressor patients. A discovery cohort of about a hundred patients, approximately 45 with Graves' ophthalmopathy and 57 with stable Graves' hyperthyroidism, was used to find distinguishing TCR V-J signatures. Study-wide findings and limitations: In validation, the model predicted progression to ophthalmopathy a median of roughly 6.2 months before onset, with approximately 68% sensitivity and just under 75% specificity. No statistical method was used to fix the sample size in advance, and group allocation was not hidden from the investigators. Most expanded thyroid clonotypes (frequency above 0.001) were also detected in blood, suggesting blood repertoires may reflect thyroid immune responses. Ophthalmopathy was separated from stable hyperthyroidism by a 13 V-J signature model, with 85% to 90% sensitivity and just over 81% specificity obtained in cross-validation and 80%/75% obtained in testing.

This clonotype was found many times. Its target antigen remains unknown. No per-base quality is available; no much larger clone lies one base away. The TCR beta CDR3 regions were amplified from RNA transcripts. A first-round RT-PCR of the TCR CDR3 used the HTBI primer set with the Qiagen OneStep RT-PCR kit. A second multiplex PCR round built the libraries, followed by size selection and purification. The libraries were sequenced on an Illumina HiSeq2000 using paired-end 100 bp reads. Concerning the study's data processing: SOAPnuke was used to process the raw data, removing reads that contained adapters or uncalled bases, had a mean Phred below 15, or lacked an exact match to the constant primer or identifier. High-quality paired reads were merged using COPE v1.2.5, and each unique nucleotide sequence was defined as a clonotype. Clonotypes were aligned to IMGT TRBV, TRBD and TRBJ reference segments using MiTCR v1.1. The analysis included only V-J combinations with a frequency above 0.0001, which together covered over 98% of the repertoires. A TCS score was defined as the ratio of F50 (clonal expansion) to E x V (chaos), with BLOSUM62-based TCRdist applied between CDR3 peptides within each V-J. Welch's t-statistics and random forest reduced 500 to 550 V-J features to roughly 13, which were used in a naive Bayes classifier (R e1071). TCRdb reprocessed the public reads (quality trimming at Q25 with fastp, clone calling with MiXCR) and kept in-frame beta chains. One record per CDR3 amino acid sequence lists the most common genes and DNA. These V and J calls rely on TCRdb rather than the paper's analysis. Within this sample are fewer than 450,000 distinct CDR3 sequences, with approximately 18% of them counted one time only. Around a third of the sample lies in the top ten.

For CDR1 and CDR2, the germline V gene lists SGHRS and YFSETQ. The CDR3 runs 16 amino acids, cysteine and phenylalanine included. Left in the record is the CDR3 DNA by itself, 48 bases read in frame from the first base. V lost 4 bases and J lost 3 bases, and the count of bases not matched to a germline gene is 9. Hyperthyroidism patients were newly diagnosed, with disease duration under 2 months, and aged 18 to 65 years. Any patient with an uncontrolled infection, another autoimmune disease, pregnancy or lactation was excluded. Diagnoses relied on clinical symptoms, serum thyroxine and TRAb, thyroid ultrasound and orbital computed tomography. Blood from progressor patients was collected at the time of first diagnosis with hyperthyroidism, before any ophthalmopathy symptoms had appeared. Ficoll-Paque density gradient centrifugation was used to isolate PBMCs from around 9.1 ml of fresh peripheral blood. Patients classed as progressors first received a Graves' hyperthyroidism diagnosis and then went on to develop ophthalmopathy during follow-up. Total RNA was extracted using Trizol reagent, and RNA quality was assessed on an Agilent 2100 Bioanalyzer.

This TCR was recovered from a woman aged 25 to 39 with Graves' hyperthyroidism that later progressed to Graves' ophthalmopathy. Sequences were obtained from blood. This chain is built from TRBV5-1 and TRBJ2-3; the junction holds 9 bases that match TRBD1. The bases are TGCGCCAGCAGCCCGTTTACCGGACAGGGGACAGATACGCAGTATTTT. This yields the protein CASSPFTGQGTDTQYF. Where the CDR3 stops, the reference TRBV5-1 and TRBJ2-3 genes take over; the full variable domain is KAGVTQTPRYLIKTRGQQVTLSCSPISGHRSVSWYQQTPGQGLQFLFEYFSETQRNKGNFPGRFSGRQFSNSRSEMNVSTLELGDSALYLCASSPFTGQGTDTQYFGPGTRLTVL.